One and the same sample provided the 9 T cell receptor beta chains below, sequenced in a study of blood T cell repertoires in COVID-19. Clones were sequenced by immunoSEQ multiplex PCR, and TCRdb holds only the in-frame ones, with some missing. The top ten hold 2% of the sample, which has fewer than 45,000 clones, about 74% seen once. The material sequenced was peripheral blood. The receptors derive from a man aged 60 to 69 with active COVID-19.

CDR3 sequence (DNA): TGTGCCACCAGTGATCCAAAGACTAGCGGGGGCTCAGATACGCAGTATTTT. This codes for CATSDPKTSGGSDTQYF. The chain couples TRBV24-1 to TRBJ2-3; 12 nucleotides match TRBD2. The V gene end was trimmed by 3 bases and the J gene end by 4 bases; junction bases not matched to a gene: 7. Looked up from germline, CDR1 is KGHDR and CDR2 is SFDVKD. CDR3 size: 17 residues.

The chain combines TRBV29-1 with TRBJ1-1; D perhaps matches TRBD1 (5 bases). CDR3 size: 12 residues. V lost 8 bases, J lost 5 bases, and 15 bases lay in between. Looked up from germline, CDR1 is SQVTM and CDR2 is ANQGSEA. CDR3 bases: TGCAGCTGCATACGGGGGGGGACTGAAGCTTTCTTT. Translated, it gives CSCIRGGTEAFF.

A few counts support this clone. CDR3: CASSQEVAGGVKGKTQYF. The CDR3 coding sequence is TGCGCCAGCAGCCAAGAGGTAGCGGGGGGCGTTAAGGGAAAGACCCAGTACTTC. The V gene is TRBV4-1, the J gene TRBJ2-5, with 10 bases lining up with TRBD2. Germline V gene data show CDR1 as MGHRA and CDR2 as YSYEKL. The trim removed 0 bases at V and 6 bases at J, leaving 13 bases unmatched. The CDR3 runs to 18 residues.

This clone was observed a single time. The V call is TRBV29-1, the J call TRBJ1-1; a weak D match, TRBD1 (5 bases). The CDR3 length is 13 residues. Germline V lookup: CDR1 SQVTM, CDR2 ANQGSEA. With 6 bases removed from V and 1 base from J, the gap between germline ends came to 12 bases. The CDR3 here is CSVKDGGNTEAFF. The CDR3 bases are TGCAGCGTCAAAGACGGGGGGAACACTGAAGCTTTCTTT.

The J gene is TRBJ1-1, the V gene TRBV9, with TRBD1 identical over 8 bases. After removal of 2 bases from V and 3 bases from J, the junction contained 6 bases not matched to a gene. The CDR3 consists of 15 residues. Germline V gene data show CDR1 as SGDLS and CDR2 as YYNGEE. The CDR3 DNA sequence: TGTGCCAGCAGCGTGACAGGGGTACGAGACACTGAAGCTTTCTTT. This codes for CASSVTGVRDTEAFF.

The chain has TRBV5-6 and TRBJ1-2, with 10 positions matching TRBD1. V dropped 4 bases and J dropped 8; count of bases not matched to a gene: 5. Germline CDR1 reads SGHDT; CDR2 reads YYEEEE. The CDR3 extends over 13 amino acids. CDR3 DNA sequence: TGTGCCAGCAGCCGGGACAGGGGCGGCGGCTACACCTTC. Its protein product is CASSRDRGGGYTF.

This clone was picked up a small number of times. V and J are TRBV2 and TRBJ1-1; TRBD1 matches at 9 bases. The CDR3 consists of 15 residues. V was clipped by 5 bases and J by 2 bases; unmatched bases: 6. The V gene's germline CDR1 is SNHLY and CDR2 FYNNEI. CDR3 amino acids: CASSPQGASNTEAFF. In DNA form, the CDR3 reads TGTGCCAGCAGTCCACAGGGGGCGTCCAACACTGAAGCTTTCTTT.

This chain uses TRBV6-6 with TRBJ2-3, with 8 bases aligning to TRBD1. Per germline, CDR1 MNHNY and CDR2 SVGAGI (reference sequence). Trimming at V came to 5 bases and at J to 6 bases, leaving 1 base not matched to a gene. The CDR3 loop spans 12 amino acids. CDR3 sequence (DNA): TGTGCCAGCAGTCCAGGGGGCGATACGCAGTATTTT. This sequence encodes CASSPGGDTQYF.

This chain connects TRBV27 to TRBJ2-7; 9 bases agree with TRBD2. Trimming cost V 5 bases and J 6 bases; bases outside gene matches: 11. This CDR3 has 15 residues. Germline V gives CDR1 MNHEY, CDR2 SMNVEV (reference sequence). CDR3 loop: CASSAPGLAKSEQYF. The CDR3, as DNA: TGTGCCAGCAGTGCCCCGGGACTAGCAAAGAGCGAGCAGTACTTC.